This T cell receptor beta chain came from a study of breast tumors, draining lymph nodes, adjacent tissues. Study results and caveats: Tumor and nontumor repertoires were significantly more similar in luminal-like than in basal-like breast cancer. Tumor TCR diversity was below lymph nodes but above nontumor tissue.

From the multiplex PCR reads, TCRdb called clonotypes with MiXCR, one entry per CDR3 protein. The table includes about 150,000 distinct CDR3 sequences, around 20% detected once. Axillary draining lymph nodes of breast cancer patients supplied the node samples. V was cut by 0 bases and J by 5 bases, with 19 bases left in between. Germline loops: CDR1 LGHNT, CDR2 FRNRAP. The CDR3 totals 17 residues. This clonotype was seen at least ten times. The antigen remains undetermined. Material: axillary lymph node tissue. The TCR comes from a female donor with breast cancer. Some clones in this sample may be carry-over from other donors' samples. The chain uses TRBV12-5 and TRBJ2-5, with D perhaps matching TRBD1 or TRBD2 (6 bases each). DNA for the CDR3: TGTGCTAGTGGTTTGGTACCAAAAAGAAGGGGGGCGGAGACCCAGTACTTC. Translating gives CASGLVPKRRGAETQYF.